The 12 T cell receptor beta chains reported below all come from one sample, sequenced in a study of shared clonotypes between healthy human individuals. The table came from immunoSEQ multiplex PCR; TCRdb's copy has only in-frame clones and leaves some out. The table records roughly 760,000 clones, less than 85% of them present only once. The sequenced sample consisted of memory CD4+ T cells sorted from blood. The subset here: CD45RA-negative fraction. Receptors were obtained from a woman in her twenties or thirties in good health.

CDR3 DNA: TGCGCCAGCAGTCCGGTGTTAGGGACGTGGGAAAACATTCAGTACTTC. Its protein product is CASSPVLGTWENIQYF. V gene TRBV4-1 combines with J gene TRBJ2-4; D is tentatively TRBD1 or TRBD2 (5 bases each). The length of the CDR3 is 16 residues. V was shortened by 6 bases and J by 5 bases, with 20 bases between the two germline ends. Germline lookup yields CDR1 MGHRA and CDR2 YSYEKL.

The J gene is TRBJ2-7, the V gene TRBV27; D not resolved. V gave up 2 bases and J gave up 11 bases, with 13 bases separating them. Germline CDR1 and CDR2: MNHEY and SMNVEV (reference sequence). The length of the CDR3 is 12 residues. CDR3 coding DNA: TGTGCCAGCAGTTTAGTCCCGGCCCTGGAGTACTTC. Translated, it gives CASSLVPALEYF.

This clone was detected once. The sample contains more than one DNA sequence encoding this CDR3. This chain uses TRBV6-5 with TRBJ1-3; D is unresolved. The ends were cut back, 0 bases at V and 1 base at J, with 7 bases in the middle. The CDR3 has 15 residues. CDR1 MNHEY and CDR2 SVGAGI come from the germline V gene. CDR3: CASSYSLSSGNTIYF. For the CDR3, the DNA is TGTGCCAGCAGTTACTCGTTATCTTCTGGAAACACCATATATTTT.

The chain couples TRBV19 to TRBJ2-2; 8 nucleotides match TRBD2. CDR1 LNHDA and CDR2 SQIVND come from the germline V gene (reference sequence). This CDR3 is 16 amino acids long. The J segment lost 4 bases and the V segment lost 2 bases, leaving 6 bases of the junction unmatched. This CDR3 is CASSIYSGSITGELFF. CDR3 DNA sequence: TGTGCCAGTAGTATATACAGCGGGAGTATCACCGGGGAGCTGTTTTTT.

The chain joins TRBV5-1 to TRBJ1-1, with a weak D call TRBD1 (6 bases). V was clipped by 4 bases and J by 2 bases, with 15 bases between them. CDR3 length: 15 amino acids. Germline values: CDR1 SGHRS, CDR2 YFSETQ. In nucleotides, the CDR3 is TGCGCCAGCAGCCCACGACAGGCCACCAACACTGAAGCTTTCTTT. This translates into CASSPRQATNTEAFF.

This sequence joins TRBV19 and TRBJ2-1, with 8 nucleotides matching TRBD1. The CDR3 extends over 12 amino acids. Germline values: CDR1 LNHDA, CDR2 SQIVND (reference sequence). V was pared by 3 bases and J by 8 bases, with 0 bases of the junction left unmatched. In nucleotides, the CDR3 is TGTGCCAGTAGTATGGACAGGGATGAGCAGTTCTTC. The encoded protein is CASSMDRDEQFF.

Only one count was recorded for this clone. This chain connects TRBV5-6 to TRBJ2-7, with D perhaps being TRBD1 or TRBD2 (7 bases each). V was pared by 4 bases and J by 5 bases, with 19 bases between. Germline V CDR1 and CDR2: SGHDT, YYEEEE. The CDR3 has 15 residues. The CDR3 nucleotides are TGTGCCAGCAGCCCGACAGGGTCGCGGGGGCACGAGCAGTACTTC. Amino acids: CASSPTGSRGHEQYF.

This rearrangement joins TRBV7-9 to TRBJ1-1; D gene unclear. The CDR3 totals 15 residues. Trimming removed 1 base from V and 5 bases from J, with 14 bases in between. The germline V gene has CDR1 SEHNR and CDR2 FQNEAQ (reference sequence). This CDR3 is CASSLVSGTATEAFF. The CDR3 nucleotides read TGTGCCAGCAGCTTAGTGTCAGGCACCGCTACTGAAGCTTTCTTT. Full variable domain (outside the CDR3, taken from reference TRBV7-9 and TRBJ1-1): DTGVSQNPRHKITKRGQNVTFRCDPISEHNRLYWYRQTLGQGPEFLTYFQNEAQLEKSRLLSDRFSAERPKGSFSTLEIQRTEQGDSAMYLCASSLVSGTATEAFFGQGTRLTVV.

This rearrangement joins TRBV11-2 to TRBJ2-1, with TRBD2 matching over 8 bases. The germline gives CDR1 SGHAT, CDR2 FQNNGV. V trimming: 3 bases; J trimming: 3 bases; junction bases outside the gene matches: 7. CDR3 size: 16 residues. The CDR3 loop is CASSFEPGGGYNEQFF. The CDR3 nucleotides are TGTGCCAGCAGCTTCGAACCCGGGGGGGGCTACAATGAGCAGTTCTTC.

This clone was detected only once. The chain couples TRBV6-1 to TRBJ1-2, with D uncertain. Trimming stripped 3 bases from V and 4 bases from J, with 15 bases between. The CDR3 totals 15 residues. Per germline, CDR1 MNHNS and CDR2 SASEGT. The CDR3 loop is CASSDLHVGGYGYTF. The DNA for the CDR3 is TGTGCCAGCAGTGACCTGCACGTGGGTGGCTATGGCTACACCTTC.

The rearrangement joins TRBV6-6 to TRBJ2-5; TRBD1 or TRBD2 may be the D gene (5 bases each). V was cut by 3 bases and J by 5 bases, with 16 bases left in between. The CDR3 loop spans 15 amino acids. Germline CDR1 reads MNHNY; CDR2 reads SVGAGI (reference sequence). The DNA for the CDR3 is TGTGCCAGCAGTTATTCCCTGGGACCGACTGAGACCCAGTACTTC. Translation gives CASSYSLGPTETQYF.

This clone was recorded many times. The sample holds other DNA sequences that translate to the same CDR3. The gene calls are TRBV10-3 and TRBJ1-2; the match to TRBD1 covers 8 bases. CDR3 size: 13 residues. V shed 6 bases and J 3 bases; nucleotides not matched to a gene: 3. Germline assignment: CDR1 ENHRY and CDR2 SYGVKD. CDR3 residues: CAISAGGDYGYTF. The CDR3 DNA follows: TGTGCCATCAGCGCAGGGGGCGACTATGGCTACACCTTC.